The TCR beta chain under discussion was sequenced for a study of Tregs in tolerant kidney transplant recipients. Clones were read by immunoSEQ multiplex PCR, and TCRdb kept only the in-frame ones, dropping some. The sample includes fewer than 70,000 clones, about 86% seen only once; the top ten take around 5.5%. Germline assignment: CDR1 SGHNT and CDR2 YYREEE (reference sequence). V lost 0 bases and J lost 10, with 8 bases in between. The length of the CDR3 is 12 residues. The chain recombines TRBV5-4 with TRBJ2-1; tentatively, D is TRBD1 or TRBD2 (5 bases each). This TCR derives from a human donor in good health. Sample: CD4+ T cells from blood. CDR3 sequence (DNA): TGTGCCAGCAGCTTGGGGGGGTACGAGCAGTTCTTC. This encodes CASSLGGYEQFF.